The subject of this entry is one T cell receptor (beta chain). Its antigen is not identified. The table came from immunoSEQ multiplex PCR; TCRdb's copy has only in-frame clones and leaves some out. Of roughly 250,000 clones listed, roughly 86% were seen once; the top ten hold 1% to 1.5%. This CDR3 spans 17 amino acids. V gave up 4 bases and J gave up 9 bases; unmatched junction bases: 13. Germline V gives CDR1 SGHTA, CDR2 FQGNSA. This sample is part of a study of cytomegalovirus exposure and HLA in healthy donors. Study-wide results and caveats: The study recorded some 160 TCR beta chains that were cytomegalovirus-associated. There were some public TCRs occurring in many donors, but most TCR sequences were rare.

Sequencing input: PBMCs. The chain employs TRBV7-2 and TRBJ2-1; 12 nucleotides line up with TRBD2. The receptor was derived from a woman aged 30 to 39 in good health and CMV-seropositive. CDR3 in amino acids: CASSSYPLAGGFGEQFF. CDR3 sequence (DNA): TGTGCCAGCAGCTCTTACCCACTAGCGGGAGGTTTTGGTGAGCAGTTCTTC.